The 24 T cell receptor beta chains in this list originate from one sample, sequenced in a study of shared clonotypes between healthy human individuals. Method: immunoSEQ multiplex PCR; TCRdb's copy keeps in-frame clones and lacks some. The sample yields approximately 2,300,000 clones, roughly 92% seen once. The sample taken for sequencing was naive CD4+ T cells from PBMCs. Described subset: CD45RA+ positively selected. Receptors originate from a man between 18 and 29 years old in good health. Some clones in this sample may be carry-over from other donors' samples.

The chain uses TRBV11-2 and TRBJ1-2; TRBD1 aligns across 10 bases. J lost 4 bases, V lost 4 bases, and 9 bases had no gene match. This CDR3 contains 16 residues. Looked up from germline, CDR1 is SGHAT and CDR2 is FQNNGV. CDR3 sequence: CASSSRQGAQSYGYTF. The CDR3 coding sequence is TGTGCCAGCAGCTCCAGACAGGGGGCGCAGAGCTATGGCTACACCTTC.

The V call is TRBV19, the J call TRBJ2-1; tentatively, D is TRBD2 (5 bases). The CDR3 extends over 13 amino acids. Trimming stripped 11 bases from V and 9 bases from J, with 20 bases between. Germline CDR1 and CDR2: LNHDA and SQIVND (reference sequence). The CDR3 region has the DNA TGTGCCTCCTACGGAGGCCGTACGGGTGAGCAGTTCTTC. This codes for CASYGGRTGEQFF.

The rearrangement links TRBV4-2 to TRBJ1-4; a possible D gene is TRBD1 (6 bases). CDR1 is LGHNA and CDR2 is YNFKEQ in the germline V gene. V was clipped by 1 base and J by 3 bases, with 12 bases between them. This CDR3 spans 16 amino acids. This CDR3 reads CASSQVRGKSNEKLFF. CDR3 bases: TGTGCCAGCAGCCAAGTTAGGGGGAAATCTAATGAAAAACTGTTTTTT.

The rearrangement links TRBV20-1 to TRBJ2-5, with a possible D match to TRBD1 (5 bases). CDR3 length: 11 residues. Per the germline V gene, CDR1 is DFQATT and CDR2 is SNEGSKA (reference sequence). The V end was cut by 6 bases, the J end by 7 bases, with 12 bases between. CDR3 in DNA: TGCAGTGCCTGGGGAAGGGGGACCCAGTACTTC. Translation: CSAWGRGTQYF.

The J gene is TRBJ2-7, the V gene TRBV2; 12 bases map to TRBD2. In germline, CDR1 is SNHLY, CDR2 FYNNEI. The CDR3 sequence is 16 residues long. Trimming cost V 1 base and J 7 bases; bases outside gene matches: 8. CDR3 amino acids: CASSEGLAGGPGEQYF. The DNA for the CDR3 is TGTGCCAGCAGTGAAGGCCTAGCGGGAGGGCCAGGAGAGCAGTACTTC.

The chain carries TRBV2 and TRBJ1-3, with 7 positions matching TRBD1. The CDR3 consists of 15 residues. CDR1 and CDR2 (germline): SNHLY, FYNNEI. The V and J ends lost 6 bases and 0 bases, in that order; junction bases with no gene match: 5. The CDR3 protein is CASRWTGLSGNTIYF. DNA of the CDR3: TGTGCCAGCAGGTGGACAGGACTCTCTGGAAACACCATATATTTT.

The CDR3 DNA sequence: TGTGCCAGCAGTAACGGACCACGGGGTAGAACGCAGTATTTT. Translation: CASSNGPRGRTQYF. The chain recombines TRBV2 with TRBJ2-3, with D possibly being TRBD2 (5 bases). This CDR3 has 14 residues. CDR1 is SNHLY, CDR2 FYNNEI, per germline. Trimming pared 5 bases from V and 9 bases from J, leaving 18 bases between.

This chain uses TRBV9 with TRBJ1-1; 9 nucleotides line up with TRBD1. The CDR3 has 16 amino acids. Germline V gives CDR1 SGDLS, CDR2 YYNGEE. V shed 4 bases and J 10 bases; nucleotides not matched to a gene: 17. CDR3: CASSQQASQGARVAFF. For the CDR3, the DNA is TGTGCCAGCAGCCAACAAGCCTCACAGGGGGCGCGGGTAGCTTTCTTT.

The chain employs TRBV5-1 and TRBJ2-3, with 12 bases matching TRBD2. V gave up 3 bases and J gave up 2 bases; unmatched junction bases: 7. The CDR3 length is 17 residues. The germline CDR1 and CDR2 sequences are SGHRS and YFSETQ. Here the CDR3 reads CASSWRTSGTSTDTQYF. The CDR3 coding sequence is TGCGCCAGCAGCTGGCGGACTAGCGGGACCTCCACAGATACGCAGTATTTT.

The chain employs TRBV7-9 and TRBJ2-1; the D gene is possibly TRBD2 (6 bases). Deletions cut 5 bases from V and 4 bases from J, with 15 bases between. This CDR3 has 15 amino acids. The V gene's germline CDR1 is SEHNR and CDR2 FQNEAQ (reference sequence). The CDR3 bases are TGTGCCAGCAGCCCCCTAGCGATTCCTTACAATGAGCAGTTCTTC. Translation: CASSPLAIPYNEQFF.

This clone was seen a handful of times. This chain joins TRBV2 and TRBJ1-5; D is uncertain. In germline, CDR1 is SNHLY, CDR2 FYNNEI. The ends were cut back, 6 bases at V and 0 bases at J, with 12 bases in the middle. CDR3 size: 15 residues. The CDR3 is CASSQEAASNQPQHF. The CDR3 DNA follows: TGTGCCAGCAGCCAAGAGGCAGCTAGCAATCAGCCCCAGCATTTT.

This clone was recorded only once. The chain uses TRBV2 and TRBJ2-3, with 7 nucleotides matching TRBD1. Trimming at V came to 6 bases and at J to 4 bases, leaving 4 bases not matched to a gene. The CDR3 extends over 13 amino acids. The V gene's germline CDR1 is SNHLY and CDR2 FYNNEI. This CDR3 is CASSYQGADTQYF. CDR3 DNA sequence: TGTGCCAGCAGCTATCAGGGGGCAGATACGCAGTATTTT.

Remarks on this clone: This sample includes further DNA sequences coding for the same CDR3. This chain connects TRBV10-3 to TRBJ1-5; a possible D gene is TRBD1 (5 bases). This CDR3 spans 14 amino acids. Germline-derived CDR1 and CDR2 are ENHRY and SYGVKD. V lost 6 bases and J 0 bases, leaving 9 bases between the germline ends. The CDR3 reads CAISAQGSNQPQHF. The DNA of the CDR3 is TGTGCCATCAGCGCGCAGGGTAGCAATCAGCCCCAGCATTTT.

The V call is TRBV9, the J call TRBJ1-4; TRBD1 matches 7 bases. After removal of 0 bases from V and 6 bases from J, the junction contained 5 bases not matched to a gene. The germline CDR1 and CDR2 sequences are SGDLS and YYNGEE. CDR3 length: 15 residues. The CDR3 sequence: CASSVGAGGYEKLFF. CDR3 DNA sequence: TGTGCCAGCAGCGTAGGGGCAGGGGGGTATGAAAAACTGTTTTTT.

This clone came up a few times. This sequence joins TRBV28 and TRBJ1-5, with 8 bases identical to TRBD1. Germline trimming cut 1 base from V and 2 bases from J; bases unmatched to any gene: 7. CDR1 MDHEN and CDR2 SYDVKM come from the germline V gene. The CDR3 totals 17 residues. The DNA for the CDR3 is TGTGCCAGCAGTTTATCGACAGGGGCCGGGGGCAATCAGCCCCAGCATTTT. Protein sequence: CASSLSTGAGGNQPQHF.

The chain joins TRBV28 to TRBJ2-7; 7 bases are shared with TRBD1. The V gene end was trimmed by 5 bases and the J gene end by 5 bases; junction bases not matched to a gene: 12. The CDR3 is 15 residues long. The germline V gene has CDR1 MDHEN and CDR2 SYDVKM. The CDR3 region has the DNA TGTGCCAGCAGTACGCCGGGACAGATTTTCGACGAGCAGTACTTC. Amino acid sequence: CASSTPGQIFDEQYF.

CDR3 residues: CASSGDRRDSGANVLTF. The CDR3 DNA follows: TGCGCCAGCAGCGGGGACAGGAGAGACTCTGGGGCCAACGTCCTGACTTTC. The rearrangement links TRBV5-1 to TRBJ2-6; 8 nucleotides agree with TRBD1. Germline CDR1 reads SGHRS; CDR2 reads YFSETQ. The CDR3 has 17 amino acids. V dropped 4 bases and J dropped 0; count of bases not matched to a gene: 6.

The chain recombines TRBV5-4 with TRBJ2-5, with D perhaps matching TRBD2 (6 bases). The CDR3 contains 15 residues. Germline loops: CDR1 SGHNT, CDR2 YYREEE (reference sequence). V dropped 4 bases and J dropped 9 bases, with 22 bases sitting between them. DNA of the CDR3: TGTGCCAGCAGCCAACCGCCCGGGACCAGCGGGCCCCAGTACTTC. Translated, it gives CASSQPPGTSGPQYF.

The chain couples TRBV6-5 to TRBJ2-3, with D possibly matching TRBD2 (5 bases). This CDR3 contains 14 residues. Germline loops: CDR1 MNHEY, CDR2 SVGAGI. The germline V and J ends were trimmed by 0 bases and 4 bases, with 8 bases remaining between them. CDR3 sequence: CASSYSDSADTQYF. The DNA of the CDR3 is TGTGCCAGCAGTTACTCGGATAGCGCAGATACGCAGTATTTT.

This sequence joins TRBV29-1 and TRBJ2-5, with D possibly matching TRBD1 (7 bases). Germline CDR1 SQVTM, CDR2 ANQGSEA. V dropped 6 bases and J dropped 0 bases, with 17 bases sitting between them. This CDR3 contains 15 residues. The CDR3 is CSVLGAGGYQETQYF. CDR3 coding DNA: TGCAGCGTCCTTGGGGCAGGGGGGTACCAAGAGACCCAGTACTTC.

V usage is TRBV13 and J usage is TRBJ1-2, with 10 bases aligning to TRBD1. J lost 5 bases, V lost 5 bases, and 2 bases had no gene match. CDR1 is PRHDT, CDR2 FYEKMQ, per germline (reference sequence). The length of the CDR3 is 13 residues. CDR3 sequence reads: CASSLGQGYGYTF. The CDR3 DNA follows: TGTGCCAGCAGCCTGGGACAGGGGTATGGCTACACCTTC.

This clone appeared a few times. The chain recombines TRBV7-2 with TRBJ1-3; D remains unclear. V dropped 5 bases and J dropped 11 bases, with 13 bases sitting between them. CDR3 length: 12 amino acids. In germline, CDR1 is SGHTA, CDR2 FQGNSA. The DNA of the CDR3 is TGTGCCAGCAGCCCGTCGGCGAACTCCATATATTTT. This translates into CASSPSANSIYF.

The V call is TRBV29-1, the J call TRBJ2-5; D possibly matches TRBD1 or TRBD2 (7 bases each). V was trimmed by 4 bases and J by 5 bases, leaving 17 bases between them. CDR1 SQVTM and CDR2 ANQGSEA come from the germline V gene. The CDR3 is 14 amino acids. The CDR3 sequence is CSVAQGVRGETQYF. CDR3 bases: TGCAGCGTTGCCCAGGGGGTGCGGGGGGAGACCCAGTACTTC.

The CDR3 bases are TGTGCCATCATTACTGGACTAGCGGTAAGCACAGATACGCAGTATTTT. Residues: CAIITGLAVSTDTQYF. V is TRBV10-3 and J is TRBJ2-3; 10 bases align to TRBD2. The CDR3 loop spans 16 amino acids. With 7 bases clipped from V and 0 bases from J, the junction kept 7 bases outside the gene matches. Germline CDR1 and CDR2: ENHRY and SYGVKD.